This T cell receptor beta chain was found in a study of T cells after yellow fever vaccination. Regarding the study as a whole: Abundant clonotypes (contaminants from the bulk population) could be present in FACS-sorted repertoires. Weaker overall, the secondary response nonetheless peaked faster (day 5 versus 15). Reappearance after the booster was observed for most primary-vaccination clones (about 96% CD4, less than 90% CD8).

They built TCR cDNA with 5'RACE template switching, a step that put in a universal primer site and UMIs. From the 5' RACE reads, TCRdb called clonotypes with MiXCR, one entry per CDR3 protein. The sample shows 450,000 to 600,000 distinct CDR3 sequences, less than 20% of them seen only once. The V end lost 3 bases, the J end lost 4 bases, and 12 bases lay between the germline ends. Germline V gives CDR1 MGHRA, CDR2 YSYEKL. This CDR3 contains 15 residues. This clonotype was counted at least ten times. Its specificity is not known. This specimen was PBMCs, taken about 5 days after the first yellow fever vaccination. This clonotype originated in a man younger than 35 who received the YFV17D yellow fever vaccine. The chain combines TRBV4-1 with TRBJ2-2; D is unresolved. CDR3 sequence: CASSQREMGTGELFF. The CDR3 DNA reads as TGCGCCAGCAGCCAGCGCGAGATGGGCACCGGGGAGCTGTTTTTT.